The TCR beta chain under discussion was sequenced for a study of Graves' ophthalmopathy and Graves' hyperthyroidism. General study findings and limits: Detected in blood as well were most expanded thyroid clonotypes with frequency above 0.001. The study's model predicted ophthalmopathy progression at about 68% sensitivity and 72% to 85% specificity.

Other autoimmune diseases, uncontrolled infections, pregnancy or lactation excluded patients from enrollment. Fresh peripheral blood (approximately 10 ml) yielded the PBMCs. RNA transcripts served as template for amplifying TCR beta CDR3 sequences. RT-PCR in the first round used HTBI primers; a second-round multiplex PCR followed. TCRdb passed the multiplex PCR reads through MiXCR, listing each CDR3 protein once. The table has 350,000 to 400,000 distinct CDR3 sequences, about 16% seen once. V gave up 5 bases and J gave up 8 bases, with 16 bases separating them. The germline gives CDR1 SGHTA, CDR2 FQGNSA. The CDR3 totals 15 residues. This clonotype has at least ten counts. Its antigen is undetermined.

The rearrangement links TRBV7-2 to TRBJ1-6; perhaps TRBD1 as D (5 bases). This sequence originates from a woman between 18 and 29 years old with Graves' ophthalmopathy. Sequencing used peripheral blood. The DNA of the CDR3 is TGTGCCAGCAGCCGGTGGGGGGTAGGTGATTCACCCCTCCACTTT. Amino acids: CASSRWGVGDSPLHF.